Below, one T cell receptor (beta chain) is given with its context. Antigen unknown. This sample was taken from a study of OX40 agonist ivuxolimab in advanced cancers. Study as a whole: Earlier treatment with anti-PD-1, anti-PD-L1 or anti-CTLA-4 was permitted, and roughly 40% had received some. The study's findings and limits: Average numbers of expanded clones were greater in CD8+ T cells than in CD4+.

Assay used: immunoSEQ multiplex PCR; TCRdb lists only in-frame clones, some missing. The sample has 66,000 or so clones, around 85% seen once. The sequencing used CD4+ or CD8+ T cells sorted from blood, collected in a trial of the OX40 agonist ivuxolimab. The receptor was isolated from an adult with an advanced solid tumor such as melanoma, head and neck, liver or kidney cancer.

CDR3 amino acids: CASSRQIGWTQYF. The CDR3 bases are TGTGCCAGCAGTCGACAGATTGGGTGGACCCAGTACTTC. The V gene is TRBV6-5, the J gene TRBJ2-5; TRBD1 is a possible D gene (5 bases). Germline V gene data show CDR1 as MNHEY and CDR2 as SVGAGI. The CDR3 runs to 13 residues. Trimming pared 5 bases from V and 7 bases from J, leaving 14 bases between.